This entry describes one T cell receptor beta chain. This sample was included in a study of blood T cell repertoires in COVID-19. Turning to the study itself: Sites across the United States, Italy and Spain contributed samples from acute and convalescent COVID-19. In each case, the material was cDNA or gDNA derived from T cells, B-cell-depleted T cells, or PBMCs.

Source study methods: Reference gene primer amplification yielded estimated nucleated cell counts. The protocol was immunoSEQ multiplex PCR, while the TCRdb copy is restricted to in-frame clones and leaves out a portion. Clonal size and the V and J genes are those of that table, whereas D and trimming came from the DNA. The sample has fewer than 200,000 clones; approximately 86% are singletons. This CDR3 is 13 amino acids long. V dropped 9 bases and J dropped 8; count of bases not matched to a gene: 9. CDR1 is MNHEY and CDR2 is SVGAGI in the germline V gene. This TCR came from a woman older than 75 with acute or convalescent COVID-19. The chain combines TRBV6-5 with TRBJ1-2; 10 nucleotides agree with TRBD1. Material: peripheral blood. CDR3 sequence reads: CARSLGTGEGYTF. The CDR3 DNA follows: TGTGCCAGATCCTTAGGGACAGGGGAAGGCTACACCTTC.